This passage covers 14 T cell receptor beta chains from one sample sequenced in a study of CD8 T cells in Susac syndrome. RNA, at roughly 0.5 to 1 ug, was reverse transcribed with random hexamers. One entry per CDR3 protein results from TCRdb running MiXCR on the immunoSEQ multiplex PCR reads. Of approximately 210,000 distinct CDR3 sequences listed, about 94% were seen once; the top ten hold about 0.14%. The sample comprised CD4+ T cells from PBMCs. These receptor sequences come from a human donor with Susac syndrome.

The V gene is TRBV29-1, the J gene TRBJ1-2; no reliable D call. Germline CDR1 SQVTM, CDR2 ANQGSEA. This CDR3 region has 15 residues. V was pared by 6 bases and J by 0 bases, with 17 bases between. CDR3 loop: CSVEEIRRANYGYTF. CDR3 nucleotides: TGCAGCGTAGAGGAGATCCGGCGGGCTAACTATGGCTACACCTTC. The whole variable domain, remainder taken from reference TRBV29-1 and TRBJ1-2, is SAVISQKPSRDICQRGTSLTIQCQVDSQVTMMFWYRQQPGQSLTLIATANQGSEATYESGFVIDKFPISRPNLTFSTLTVSNMSPEDSSIYLCSVEEIRRANYGYTFGSGTRLTVV.

V is TRBV24-1 and J is TRBJ2-5; D may match TRBD1 or TRBD2 (5 bases each). CDR3 length: 14 residues. The V end lost 4 bases, the J end lost 1 base, and 9 bases lay between the germline ends. Germline V gene sequence: CDR1 KGHDR, CDR2 SFDVKD. The CDR3 nucleotides read TGTGCCACCAGTGACCCGGGACCCCAAGAGACCCAGTACTTC. This sequence encodes CATSDPGPQETQYF.

The genes are TRBV28 and TRBJ2-7; weak D call: TRBD1 (5 bases). The CDR3 is 12 residues long. V was clipped by 6 bases and J by 2 bases, with 8 bases between them. Germline-derived CDR1 and CDR2 are MDHEN and SYDVKM. CDR3: CASRGQTYEQYF. The CDR3, as DNA: TGTGCCAGCAGGGGGCAAACCTACGAGCAGTACTTC. The full variable domain, completed using reference TRBV28 and TRBJ2-7, is DVKVTQSSRYLVKRTGEKVFLECVQDMDHENMFWYRQDPGLGLRLIYFSYDVKMKEKGDIPEGYSVSREKKERFSLILESASTNQTSMYLCASRGQTYEQYFGPGTRLTVT.

J is TRBJ2-7 and V is TRBV27; D unclear. This CDR3 contains 11 residues. V lost 2 bases and J 8 bases, leaving 7 bases between the germline ends. CDR1 and CDR2 (germline): MNHEY, SMNVEV (reference sequence). CDR3 coding DNA: TGTGCCAGCAGTTTAGGATCCCAGCAGTACTTC. Translated: CASSLGSQQYF.

As to this clonotype: The junction differs from germline at one of its ends, possibly a read error. The rearrangement uses TRBV30 and TRBJ1-1, with TRBD1 matching over 9 bases. CDR1 and CDR2 (germline): GTSNPN, SVGIG (reference sequence). CDR3 length equals 15 residues. The CDR3 DNA sequence: TGTACCTGGTCACCAGGACAGGGGTACGACACTGAAGCTTTCTTT. This codes for CTWSPGQGYDTEAFF.

V gene TRBV3-1 combines with J gene TRBJ1-4, with D unresolved. Between the trimmed V and J ends, which lost 1 base and 5 bases, there was a span of 8 bases. CDR3 length equals 14 residues. In germline, CDR1 is LGHDT, CDR2 YNNKEL (reference sequence). This chain's CDR3 is CASSQGAENEKLFF. The CDR3, as DNA: TGTGCCAGCAGCCAAGGGGCCGAGAATGAAAAACTGTTTTTT.

Of note for this clonotype: This clone may be a read error of a much larger clone one base away. This sequence joins TRBV7-2 and TRBJ2-3; D call uncertain. This CDR3 is 12 amino acids long. Germline V gene sequence: CDR1 SGHTA, CDR2 FQGNSA. Deletions cut 5 bases from V and 0 bases from J, with 3 bases between. The CDR3 nucleotides are TGTGCCAGCAGCATGAGCACAGATACGCAGTATTTT. Protein: CASSMSTDTQYF.

The V call is TRBV19, the J call TRBJ1-2, with 7 bases matching TRBD1. The V segment lost 3 bases and the J segment 6 bases; nucleotides outside the gene matches: 7. The CDR3 is 14 residues long. Germline CDR1 is LNHDA and CDR2 is SQIVND (reference sequence). The CDR3 sequence is CASSIIGQVDGYTF. DNA of the CDR3: TGTGCCAGTAGTATCATCGGACAGGTGGATGGCTACACCTTC.

The genes are TRBV6-2 or TRBV6-3 and TRBJ2-3, with D possibly being TRBD2 (5 bases). With 7 bases removed from V and 1 base from J, the gap between germline ends came to 15 bases. The germline V gene has CDR1 MNHEY and CDR2 SVGEGT. CDR3 length: 15 residues. The CDR3 spells CASTSGVIGTDTQYF. For the CDR3, the DNA is TGTGCCAGCACGAGCGGTGTGATAGGCACAGATACGCAGTATTTT.

This chain links TRBV5-1 with TRBJ2-3, with D hard to call. V was shortened by 0 bases and J by 4 bases, with 9 bases between the two germline ends. This CDR3 comprises 14 residues. CDR1 and CDR2 from the germline V gene are SGHRS and YFSETQ. CDR3 in DNA: TGCGCCAGCAGCTTGGAGGGTGGCGCAGATACGCAGTATTTT. The encoded protein is CASSLEGGADTQYF.

The CDR3 region is CASSTTGLSNQPQHF. CDR3 nucleotides: TGTGCCAGCAGCACCACAGGGTTGAGCAATCAGCCCCAGCATTTT. This chain uses TRBV7-2 with TRBJ1-5, with D perhaps matching TRBD1 (6 bases). CDR3 length: 15 residues. Trimming shortened V by 5 bases and J by 1 base, and 12 bases separated the two germline ends. Per the germline V gene, CDR1 is SGHTA and CDR2 is FQGNSA.

The chain uses TRBV7-2 and TRBJ2-1; D unclear. Germline V gene sequence: CDR1 SGHTA, CDR2 FQGNSA. The CDR3 length is 13 residues. V was cut by 5 bases and J by 6 bases, with 11 bases left in between. The CDR3 nucleotides read TGTGCCAGCAGCCTGTACGCATCCAATGAGCAGTTCTTC. Protein product: CASSLYASNEQFF. The full variable domain, rest sourced from reference TRBV7-2 and TRBJ2-1, is GAGVSQSPSNKVTEKGKDVELRCDPISGHTALYWYRQSLGQGLEFLIYFQGNSAPDKSGLPSDRFSAERTGGSVSTLTIQRTQQEDSAVYLCASSLYASNEQFFGPGTRLTVL.

V and J are TRBV20-1 and TRBJ2-3; D not resolved. The CDR3 has 14 amino acids. The V and J ends lost 0 bases and 4 bases respectively, with 11 bases between them. Germline CDR1 reads DFQATT; CDR2 reads SNEGSKA (reference sequence). CDR3 sequence: CSARDRRVADTQYF. CDR3 in DNA: TGCAGTGCTAGAGATCGTCGGGTCGCAGATACGCAGTATTTT.

This rearrangement joins TRBV4-1 to TRBJ2-7, with 7 positions matching TRBD1. V shed 0 bases, J shed 2 bases, and the junction held 13 bases outside the gene matches. CDR1 and CDR2 (germline): MGHRA, YSYEKL. The CDR3 runs 18 residues. This chain's CDR3 is CASSQDLPTGTVPYEQYF. CDR3 nucleotide sequence: TGCGCCAGCAGCCAAGACCTCCCCACCGGGACAGTCCCCTACGAGCAGTACTTC.